One sample yielded the 29 T cell receptor beta chains listed below, sequenced in a study of blood T cell repertoires in COVID-19. Assay: immunoSEQ multiplex PCR; the TCRdb copy retains only in-frame clones and omits some. This table holds 95,000 to 150,000 clones, 65% to 80% found once. Sequenced: peripheral blood. These TCRs come from a human donor with acute or convalescent COVID-19. The donor label of this sample is uncertain.

The chain is built from TRBV7-2 and TRBJ2-3; D gene uncertain. The CDR3 has 12 amino acids. CDR1 and CDR2 (germline): SGHTA, FQGNSA. With 1 base removed from V and 9 bases from J, the gap between germline ends came to 8 bases. CDR3 in amino acids: CASSLGSRTQYF. As DNA, the CDR3 is TGTGCCAGCAGCTTAGGATCCAGGACGCAGTATTTT.

This chain connects TRBV28 to TRBJ1-2, with TRBD1 matching 8 bases. Germline V gene lookup returns CDR1 MDHEN and CDR2 SYDVKM. The CDR3 length is 18 residues. Trimming took 5 bases from V and 4 from J; bases not matched to a gene: 18. This CDR3 is CASSRPGQPKDRAYGYTF. The CDR3, as DNA: TGTGCCAGCAGTAGGCCGGGACAGCCGAAGGACAGGGCCTATGGCTACACCTTC.

V gene TRBV7-8 combines with J gene TRBJ1-4; TRBD1 matches at 7 bases. The V gene's germline CDR1 is SGHVS and CDR2 FQNEAQ. V shed 5 bases and J 8 bases; nucleotides not matched to a gene: 20. There are 18 residues in the CDR3. The CDR3 region is CASSNYRQGIHPREKLFF. The CDR3 region has the DNA TGTGCCAGCAGCAACTATCGACAGGGTATCCACCCGAGGGAAAAACTGTTTTTT.

The gene calls are TRBV5-4 and TRBJ1-2, with TRBD1 as a possible D gene (6 bases). The germline gives CDR1 SGHNT, CDR2 YYREEE (reference sequence). This CDR3 contains 15 residues. Trimming removed 2 bases from V and 1 base from J, with 12 bases in between. The CDR3 bases are TGTGCCAGCAGCTTAGACAGGAACTATAACTATGGCTACACCTTC. This sequence encodes CASSLDRNYNYGYTF. The full variable domain, its missing parts supplied by reference TRBV5-4 and TRBJ1-2, is ETGVTQSPTHLIKTRGQQVTLRCSSQSGHNTVSWYQQALGQGPQFIFQYYREEENGRGNFPPRFSGLQFPNYSSELNVNALELDDSALYLCASSLDRNYNYGYTFGSGTRLTVV.

The chain has TRBV2 and TRBJ1-5; D is possibly TRBD1 (6 bases). CDR3 length: 14 residues. V lost 4 bases, J lost 5 bases, and 12 bases lay in between. Germline V lookup: CDR1 SNHLY, CDR2 FYNNEI. The CDR3, as DNA: TGTGCCAGCAGTGCCCGGGACATTGATCAGCCCCAGCATTTT. Translation: CASSARDIDQPQHF. Together with reference TRBV2 and TRBJ1-5, the CDR3 gives the full variable domain: EPEVTQTPSHQVTQMGQEVILRCVPISNHLYFYWYRQILGQKVEFLVSFYNNEISEKSEIFDDQFSVERPDGSNFTLKIRSTKLEDSAMYFCASSARDIDQPQHFGDGTRLSIL.

The V gene is TRBV5-5, the J gene TRBJ2-5, with 14 bases aligning to TRBD2. Germline CDR1 SGHKS, CDR2 YYEKEE (reference sequence). There are 15 residues in the CDR3. The ends lost 4 bases at V and 2 bases at J; junction bases unmatched: 1. The CDR3 reads CASSGLAGGQETQYF. CDR3 nucleotide sequence: TGTGCCAGCAGCGGACTAGCGGGGGGACAAGAGACCCAGTACTTC.

The chain carries TRBV3-1 (or the pseudogene TRBV3-2) and TRBJ1-3; 7 bases match TRBD1. Germline-derived CDR1 and CDR2 are LGHDT and YNNKEL (reference sequence). With 3 bases clipped from V and 3 bases from J, the junction kept 5 bases outside the gene matches. The CDR3 consists of 15 residues. The CDR3 nucleotides read TGTGCCAGCAGCCAGGAGGGGGCGCGTGGAAACACCATATATTTT. It encodes CASSQEGARGNTIYF.

For the CDR3, the DNA is TGCAGCGTTAGAGACGGGAACTCTGGAAACACCATATATTTT. Protein: CSVRDGNSGNTIYF. The V call is TRBV29-1, the J call TRBJ1-3; no reliable D call. From germline, CDR1 is SQVTM and CDR2 ANQGSEA. V gave up 5 bases and J gave up 0 bases, with 11 bases separating them. The CDR3 has 14 residues.

V and J are TRBV4-1 and TRBJ2-5; TRBD2 aligns across 7 bases. Germline trimming cut 4 bases from V and 2 bases from J; bases unmatched to any gene: 10. The CDR3 extends over 16 amino acids. Germline V gives CDR1 MGHRA, CDR2 YSYEKL. As DNA, the CDR3 is TGCGCCAGCAGCCCCCTCGGGCGGGGGAGGCAAGAGACCCAGTACTTC. This sequence encodes CASSPLGRGRQETQYF.

This sequence joins TRBV7-2 and TRBJ2-1, with 8 bases fitting TRBD1. With 5 bases clipped from V and 1 base from J, the junction kept 7 bases outside the gene matches. CDR3 length: 16 amino acids. From germline, CDR1 is SGHTA and CDR2 FQGNSA. CDR3 bases: TGTGCCAGCAGCCCAGGGGGCAGGGGTTCCTACAATGAGCAGTTCTTC. It yields the protein CASSPGGRGSYNEQFF. Variable domain in full (rest from reference TRBV7-2 and TRBJ2-1): GAGVSQSPSNKVTEKGKDVELRCDPISGHTALYWYRQSLGQGLEFLIYFQGNSAPDKSGLPSDRFSAERTGGSVSTLTIQRTQQEDSAVYLCASSPGGRGSYNEQFFGPGTRLTVL.

The chain has TRBV18 and TRBJ2-1; 9 bases are shared with TRBD1. From germline, CDR1 is KGHSH and CDR2 LQKENI. V trimming: 2 bases; J trimming: 6 bases; junction bases outside the gene matches: 11. This CDR3 contains 17 residues. CDR3 loop: CASSPATGGGLGNEQFF. DNA of the CDR3: TGTGCCAGCTCACCAGCCACAGGGGGCGGATTGGGCAATGAGCAGTTCTTC.

This clone showed up just once. The chain has TRBV18 and TRBJ1-4; D perhaps matches TRBD1 (5 bases). Between the trimmed V and J ends, which lost 3 bases and 0 bases, there was a span of 14 bases. The CDR3 contains 17 residues. Germline V gives CDR1 KGHSH, CDR2 LQKENI. The chain's CDR3 is CASSPGAPGATNEKLFF. CDR3 DNA: TGTGCCAGCTCACCTGGGGCCCCGGGAGCAACTAATGAAAAACTGTTTTTT.

The CDR3 coding sequence is TGTGCCAGCAGTTTTTCGGAGACCCAGTACTTC. Encoded protein: CASSFSETQYF. The chain has TRBV12-3 or TRBV12-4 and TRBJ2-5; D is ambiguous. CDR3 size: 11 residues. Trimming removed 3 bases from V and 5 bases from J, with 4 bases in between.

The rearrangement uses TRBV28 and TRBJ1-2; 7 bases line up with TRBD1. This CDR3 comprises 14 residues. Per germline, CDR1 MDHEN and CDR2 SYDVKM. The ends lost 6 bases at V and 5 bases at J; junction bases unmatched: 9. This chain's CDR3 is CASSLGGQLYGYTF. The CDR3 bases are TGTGCCAGCAGCCTAGGGGGCCAACTATATGGCTACACCTTC.

V usage is TRBV6-5 and J usage is TRBJ1-6; no definite D call. CDR1 is MNHEY, CDR2 SVGAGI, per germline. CDR3 size: 15 residues. V was shortened by 0 bases and J by 6 bases, with 9 bases between the two germline ends. CDR3 protein: CASSYSVAANSPLHF. In nucleotides, the CDR3 is TGTGCCAGCAGTTACTCGGTGGCCGCTAATTCACCCCTCCACTTT.

This clone was detected once. This chain links TRBV2 with TRBJ1-1; 7 nucleotides align to TRBD1. V lost 6 bases to trimming and J lost 2 bases; unmatched junction nucleotides: 9. Germline lookup yields CDR1 SNHLY and CDR2 FYNNEI. The CDR3 is 15 residues long. The chain's CDR3 is CASSRSRQGNTEAFF. CDR3 nucleotides: TGTGCCAGCAGCCGCTCAAGACAGGGTAACACTGAAGCTTTCTTT. Full variable domain (missing parts from reference TRBV2 and TRBJ1-1): EPEVTQTPSHQVTQMGQEVILRCVPISNHLYFYWYRQILGQKVEFLVSFYNNEISEKSEIFDDQFSVERPDGSNFTLKIRSTKLEDSAMYFCASSRSRQGNTEAFFGQGTRLTVV.

The rearrangement links TRBV12-3 or TRBV12-4 to TRBJ1-1, with TRBD1 identical over 9 bases. V lost 5 bases to trimming and J lost 6 bases; unmatched junction nucleotides: 4. CDR3 size: 13 residues. The CDR3 sequence is CASSPRQGAEAFF. The CDR3 nucleotides read TGTGCCAGCAGTCCCCGACAGGGGGCTGAAGCTTTCTTT.

V gene TRBV30 combines with J gene TRBJ1-6, with D perhaps matching TRBD1 (6 bases). The CDR3 runs 13 residues. Looked up from germline, CDR1 is GTSNPN and CDR2 is SVGIG (reference sequence). V was shortened by 2 bases and J by 9 bases, with 11 bases between the two germline ends. CDR3 sequence: CAWSLGARSPLHF. CDR3 nucleotide sequence: TGTGCCTGGAGTTTGGGGGCGCGTTCACCCCTCCACTTT.

This chain joins TRBV2 and TRBJ1-1; TRBD1 is a possible D gene (6 bases). Germline V CDR1 and CDR2: SNHLY, FYNNEI. This CDR3 region has 11 residues. Trimming shortened V by 8 bases and J by 11 bases, and 15 bases separated the two germline ends. The CDR3 DNA is TGTGCCAGCTTTCAGGGGTGGAGGGCTTTCTTT. Its translation: CASFQGWRAFF. The variable domain in full, completed from reference TRBV2 and TRBJ1-1, reads EPEVTQTPSHQVTQMGQEVILRCVPISNHLYFYWYRQILGQKVEFLVSFYNNEISEKSEIFDDQFSVERPDGSNFTLKIRSTKLEDSAMYFCASFQGWRAFFGQGTRLTVV.

This clone showed up just a few times. V gene TRBV15 combines with J gene TRBJ1-5; a weak D match, TRBD1 (5 bases). Germline CDR1 reads LNHNV; CDR2 reads YYDKDF (reference sequence). The CDR3 spans 13 residues. V was clipped by 4 bases and J by 4 bases, with 8 bases between them. Written as DNA, the CDR3 is TGTGCCACCAGCACCAGGGCGAATCAGCCCCAGCATTTT. This gives the protein CATSTRANQPQHF.

This clone has ten or more counts. This chain connects TRBV13 to TRBJ1-2; TRBD1 matches 7 bases. CDR3 length: 15 residues. CDR1 is PRHDT and CDR2 is FYEKMQ in the germline V gene (reference sequence). The ends lost 1 base at V and 3 bases at J; junction bases unmatched: 5. The CDR3: CASSLVSGGDYGYTF. The CDR3 DNA reads TGTGCCAGCAGCTTAGTGTCAGGGGGAGACTATGGCTACACCTTC.

In its sample, this clone was seen many times. The rearrangement uses TRBV25-1 and TRBJ1-2; TRBD1 matches at 7 bases. Germline assignment: CDR1 MGHDK and CDR2 SYGVNS. The V gene end was trimmed by 7 bases and the J gene end by 4 bases; junction bases not matched to a gene: 6. The CDR3 loop spans 13 amino acids. CDR3 region: CASTGTASYGYTF. As DNA, the CDR3 is TGTGCCAGCACCGGGACAGCTAGCTATGGCTACACCTTC.

The rearrangement joins TRBV29-1 to TRBJ1-3, with a possible D match to TRBD1 (6 bases). Germline V gene data show CDR1 as SQVTM and CDR2 as ANQGSEA. The germline V and J ends were trimmed by 7 bases and 4 bases, with 8 bases remaining between them. The CDR3 length is 11 residues. The CDR3 DNA is TGCAGCGGGGGACAAGGAAACACCATATATTTT. Translated: CSGGQGNTIYF.

V usage is TRBV6-6 and J usage is TRBJ1-2; 8 bases line up with TRBD1. Germline V lookup: CDR1 MNHNY, CDR2 SVGAGI (reference sequence). The CDR3 runs to 13 residues. V lost 5 bases to trimming and J lost 4 bases; unmatched junction nucleotides: 3. In nucleotides, the CDR3 is TGTGCCAGCAGTACAGGGGGAACCTATGGCTACACCTTC. It codes for CASSTGGTYGYTF.

The table lists this clone with a few counts. This chain uses TRBV18 with TRBJ1-4; D not resolved. Trimming took 2 bases from V and 5 from J, leaving 9 bases between them. The CDR3 loop spans 14 amino acids. Germline V gene data show CDR1 as KGHSH and CDR2 as LQKENI. CDR3 bases: TGTGCCAGCTCACCAGGCAGGTCCAATGAAAAACTGTTTTTT. Translation: CASSPGRSNEKLFF.

The gene calls are TRBV25-1 and TRBJ2-1; TRBD1 is a possible D gene (6 bases). V was pared by 6 bases and J by 5 bases, with 17 bases between. CDR1 is MGHDK and CDR2 is SYGVNS in the germline V gene. This CDR3 has 15 amino acids. CDR3 sequence: CASSLSGTPNNEQFF. CDR3 nucleotides: TGTGCCAGCAGCCTATCCGGGACACCTAACAATGAGCAGTTCTTC.

This rearrangement joins TRBV6-6 to TRBJ1-2; the match to TRBD1 covers 9 bases. The CDR3 is 13 amino acids. The germline V gene encodes CDR1 MNHNY and CDR2 SVGAGI (reference sequence). The J segment lost 4 bases and the V segment lost 9 bases, leaving 6 bases of the junction unmatched. CDR3 nucleotide sequence: TGTGCCAGTAACAGGGGGCGCTCCTATGGCTACACCTTC. Protein: CASNRGRSYGYTF.

The V and J genes are TRBV5-8 and TRBJ2-5, with 13 bases matching TRBD2. CDR1 and CDR2 (germline): SGHTS, YDEGEE. The ends lost 4 bases at V and 5 bases at J; junction bases unmatched: 5. This CDR3 has 15 residues. The CDR3 sequence: CASSEGTSGVETQYF. DNA of the CDR3: TGTGCCAGCAGCGAAGGGACTAGCGGGGTGGAGACCCAGTACTTC.

This clone appeared a few times. The chain joins TRBV6-5 to TRBJ1-1; TRBD1 matches at 9 bases. V lost 6 bases to trimming and J lost 4 bases; unmatched junction nucleotides: 6. The CDR3 is made up of 14 amino acids. Germline V gene lookup returns CDR1 MNHEY and CDR2 SVGAGI. The CDR3 sequence is CASRFRDRVTEAFF. DNA of the CDR3: TGTGCCAGCAGATTCCGGGACAGGGTCACTGAAGCTTTCTTT.